These 5 T cell receptor beta chains share one sample of origin, sequenced in a study of T cells in Graves' hyperthyroidism and ophthalmopathy. Regions amplified from RNA transcripts were the TCR beta CDR3 regions. RT-PCR in the first round (using the HTBI primer set) targeted the TCR CDR3. In TCRdb, the multiplex PCR reads were re-called with MiXCR into one record per CDR3 protein. The sample contains roughly 96,000 distinct CDR3 sequences, roughly 49% of which appear only once. The sequenced sample consisted of blood. The receptor source for this set is a woman aged 40 to 55 with Graves' hyperthyroidism.

The chain has TRBV15 and TRBJ2-5; 8 bases fit TRBD2. V was pared by 5 bases and J by 1 base, with 3 bases of the junction left unmatched. Germline V CDR1 and CDR2: LNHNV, YYDKDF (reference sequence). CDR3 length: 14 residues. DNA of the CDR3: TGTGCCACCAGCGCCGGGAGGGCCCAAGAGACCCAGTACTTC. This gives the protein CATSAGRAQETQYF.

This clonotype was recorded many times. The chain links TRBV19 to TRBJ2-5; D not resolved. Trimming stripped 0 bases from V and 1 base from J, with 12 bases between. The CDR3 loop spans 16 amino acids. Germline CDR1 reads LNHDA; CDR2 reads SQIVND (reference sequence). CDR3: CASSIDRLTAQETQYF. The CDR3 nucleotides read TGTGCCAGTAGTATAGATCGTTTAACAGCCCAAGAGACCCAGTACTTC.

This clonotype was counted many times. V is TRBV6-1 and J is TRBJ1-1; 9 bases are a match to TRBD1. J lost 1 base, V lost 3 bases, and 6 bases had no gene match. Germline CDR1 reads MNHNS; CDR2 reads SASEGT. The CDR3 is 16 amino acids. Written as DNA, the CDR3 is TGTGCCAGCAGTGACAGGACAGGGGCGAGGAACACTGAAGCTTTCTTT. Its translation is CASSDRTGARNTEAFF.

This clonotype appeared once. A read error may account for a junction end that differs from germline. The rearrangement joins TRBV7-9 to TRBJ1-1; D not certain. CDR3 length equals 14 residues. Germline-derived CDR1 and CDR2 are SEHNR and FQNEAQ (reference sequence). The CDR3, as DNA: TGTGCCTGCAGCTCGAGACGGATGAACACTGAAGCTTTCTTT. Amino acid sequence: CACSSRRMNTEAFF.

The chain joins TRBV30 to TRBJ2-5; 10 bases are a match to TRBD1. The V gene end was trimmed by 4 bases and the J gene end by 5 bases; junction bases not matched to a gene: 10. Per the germline V gene, CDR1 is GTSNPN and CDR2 is SVGIG (reference sequence). CDR3 length: 15 amino acids. Written as DNA, the CDR3 is TGTGCCTGGACCGTAGGGACAGGGGCTAGGGAGACCCAGTACTTC. Its translation is CAWTVGTGARETQYF.